This is a list of T cell receptor beta chains from one sample in a study of blood T cell repertoires in COVID-19. Clones were sequenced by immunoSEQ multiplex PCR, and TCRdb holds only the in-frame ones, with some missing. The sample shows 70,000 to 90,000 clones, roughly 79% of them seen only once. Sample: peripheral blood. The receptors stem from a human donor in a cohort sampled during active COVID-19. Each CDR3 is given with its conserved first and last residue. The order of the fields is D gene, clone size, J gene, V gene, CDR3 DNA, CDR3 protein. The D gene is left open where the match is weak. Clone size, where shown, is once, few, many, or a class for clones that have expanded.

>-|-|TRBJ2-6|TRBV5-4
TGTGCCAGCAGCTTGGTCCCCAGGGGCTCTGGGGCCAACGTCCTGACTTTC
CASSLVPRGSGANVLTF
>TRBD1|-|TRBJ1-4|TRBV4-1
TGCGCCAGCAGCCAGGTCCCACAGGGGCCAGATGAAAAACTGTTTTTT
CASSQVPQGPDEKLFF
>TRBD1|-|TRBJ2-5|TRBV6-5
TGTGCCAGCAGTTACCTGGACAGGGCGAGCGAGACCCAGTACTTC
CASSYLDRASETQYF
>TRBD1|-|TRBJ2-4|TRBV5-3
TGTGCCAGACAGCCGGGACAGGGGATCCTCCGAGCCAAAAACATTCAGTACTTC
CARQPGQGILRAKNIQYF
>-|medium-sized|TRBJ2-5|TRBV5-1
TGCGCCAGCAGCTCAATGACAGGAATCCAAGAGACCCAGTACTTC
CASSSMTGIQETQYF
>TRBD1|-|TRBJ1-1|TRBV11-2
TGTGCCAGCAGCTTGGGCTACAGGGGTGACACTGAAGCTTTCTTT
CASSLGYRGDTEAFF
>TRBD1|-|TRBJ2-3|TRBV19
TGTGCCAGTAGTGTGGGACAGGGGATGCATACGCAGTATTTT
CASSVGQGMHTQYF
>-|-|TRBJ2-3|TRBV7-6
TGTGCCAGCAGCCTTACATACGCCGGGGATACGCAGTATTTT
CASSLTYAGDTQYF
>TRBD1|-|TRBJ2-3|TRBV14
TGTGCCAGCAGCCAAATGGGACAGGCATCAGATACGCAGTATTTT
CASSQMGQASDTQYF
>-|few|TRBJ2-7|TRBV19
TGTGCCAGTAGTTGGGGGGTGCGCTACGAGCAGTACTTC
CASSWGVRYEQYF
>TRBD1|-|TRBJ1-1|TRBV5-1
TGCGCCAGCAGCTTGATCGGACAGGGCCACTTTAAGGGGTTCATGAACACTGAAGCTTTCTTT
CASSLIGQGHFKGFMNTEAFF
>-|-|TRBJ2-2|TRBV5-1
TGCGCCAGCAGCTTGGTAGTCACCGGGGAGCTGTTTTTT
CASSLVVTGELFF
>TRBD2|few|TRBJ2-1|TRBV27
TGTGCCAGCAGTCTGGGACTAGCGGGAGAGGAGCAGTTCTTC
CASSLGLAGEEQFF
>-|few|TRBJ1-6|TRBV6-5
TGTGCCAGCAGTTACGTGGGAGCACCCCTCCACTTT
CASSYVGAPLHF
>-|-|TRBJ1-4|TRBV21-1
TGTGCCAGCAGCAAAGGACATCAGGACAGGGGGCGGCAAAATGAAAAACTGTTTTTT
CASSKGHQDRGRQNEKLFF
>-|-|TRBJ2-3|TRBV2
TGTGCCAGCAGTGAAGCAGGGGGTGCAGGCGATACGCAGTATTTT
CASSEAGGAGDTQYF
>TRBD2|-|TRBJ2-2|TRBV12-3/TRBV12-4
TGTGCCAGCCAGCGGGGGGGCCTCGGGGAGCTGTTTTTT
CASQRGGLGELFF
>TRBD2|-|TRBJ2-7|TRBV6-5
TGTGCCAGCACCCGGGCTAGCGGGGGGTACGAGCAGTACTTC
CASTRASGGYEQYF
>TRBD1|few|TRBJ1-5|TRBV28
TGTGCCAGCATCCCCCTTACAGGGGAACAGCATTTT
CASIPLTGEQHF
>-|-|TRBJ2-1|TRBV5-4
TGTGCCAGCAGCCCCGGAGGCGGGCTAACCTACAATGAGCAGTTCTTC
CASSPGGGLTYNEQFF
>TRBD1|-|TRBJ2-2|TRBV7-6
TGTGCCAGCAGCTTGGGACAGGGTTGGGAGCTGTTTTTT
CASSLGQGWELFF
>TRBD2|once|TRBJ2-2|TRBV29-1
TGCAGCGTTGCCGGGACTAGCGCCTCGAACACCGGGGAGCTGTTTTTT
CSVAGTSASNTGELFF
>TRBD1|-|TRBJ1-6|TRBV27
TGTGCCAGCAGTGTGACAGGGGGCGCGAGGCCCCTCCACTTT
CASSVTGGARPLHF